Listed here are 21 T cell receptor beta chains from one sample, sequenced in a study of blood T cell repertoires in COVID-19. Clones were read by immunoSEQ multiplex PCR, and TCRdb kept only the in-frame ones, dropping some. The repertoire includes tens of thousands of clones, approximately 81% of them detected once, and less than 20% sits in the top ten. Material: peripheral blood. The receptors shown here come from an elderly woman with acute or convalescent COVID-19.

This chain joins TRBV27 and TRBJ1-5; perhaps TRBD1 as D (5 bases). Germline values: CDR1 MNHEY, CDR2 SMNVEV (reference sequence). With 5 bases removed from V and 2 bases from J, the gap between germline ends came to 16 bases. This CDR3 region has 16 residues. The CDR3 DNA reads as TGTGCCAGCAGTCCTATGAAAGGGGTAGGCAATCAGCCCCAGCATTTT. This codes for CASSPMKGVGNQPQHF.

Concerning this clone itself: No DNA is shown, since the ends of the CDR3 on it are uncertain; the CDR3 is the one TCRdb lists. The chain has TRBV5-1 and TRBJ1-4; the table's D call, TRBD1, has no DNA check behind it. The CDR3 comprises 15 residues, both ends counted. CDR1 is SGHRS and CDR2 is YFSETQ in the germline V gene. The CDR3 is CASSFGPGSNEKLFF.

The genes are TRBV4-3 and TRBJ2-1; TRBD1 aligns across 11 bases. CDR3 length equals 18 residues. The junction had 15 bases not matched to a gene; V was cut back by 3 bases and J by 8 bases. The germline V gene has CDR1 LGHNA and CDR2 YSLEER. The CDR3 protein is CASSQARRDRGKGDEQFF. The DNA of the CDR3 is TGCGCCAGCAGCCAGGCTCGACGGGACAGGGGGAAGGGGGATGAGCAGTTCTTC.

This clone was picked up a small number of times. The chain carries TRBV11-2 and TRBJ2-1, with D hard to call. With 5 bases removed from V and 4 bases from J, the gap between germline ends came to 6 bases. The V gene's germline CDR1 is SGHAT and CDR2 FQNNGV. There are 12 residues in the CDR3. CDR3 coding DNA: TGTGCCAGCAGCCGCGTATACAATGAGCAGTTCTTC. Protein sequence: CASSRVYNEQFF.

The gene calls are TRBV5-1 and TRBJ2-6; the D gene is possibly TRBD2 (6 bases). V was pared by 0 bases and J by 0 bases, with 13 bases between. CDR3 length equals 18 residues. Germline V gene sequence: CDR1 SGHRS, CDR2 YFSETQ. Here the CDR3 DNA reads TGCGCCAGCAGCTTGGCCCATGCAGCGGGCTCTGGGGCCAACGTCCTGACTTTC. This encodes CASSLAHAAGSGANVLTF.

J is TRBJ2-5 and V is TRBV3-1 (or the pseudogene TRBV3-2); the match to TRBD2 covers 7 bases. V lost 1 base to trimming and J lost 5 bases; unmatched junction nucleotides: 4. CDR1 and CDR2 from the germline V gene are LGHDT and YNNKEL (reference sequence). CDR3 length equals 14 residues. The DNA of the CDR3 is TGTGCCAGCAGCCAAGCTAGCGGAAGGGAGACCCAGTACTTC. Translating it yields CASSQASGRETQYF.

This clone was seen many times. This chain joins TRBV24-1 and TRBJ2-7, with TRBD1 matching over 10 bases. This CDR3 contains 12 residues. J lost 6 bases, V lost 9 bases, and 4 bases had no gene match. Germline CDR1 KGHDR, CDR2 SFDVKD. The CDR3 sequence is CATGTGVSEQYF. The CDR3 region has the DNA TGTGCCACCGGGACAGGGGTCTCCGAGCAGTACTTC.

The V and J genes are TRBV19 and TRBJ1-1, with D possibly being TRBD1 (6 bases). Germline lookup yields CDR1 LNHDA and CDR2 SQIVND (reference sequence). This CDR3 region has 14 residues. The V and J ends lost 3 bases and 0 bases respectively, with 8 bases between them. CDR3 protein: CASSIQGLNTEAFF. The CDR3 coding sequence is TGTGCCAGTAGTATCCAGGGGCTGAACACTGAAGCTTTCTTT.

The chain joins TRBV5-1 to TRBJ2-3; a weak D match, TRBD1 (5 bases). CDR1 is SGHRS, CDR2 YFSETQ, per germline. The V and J ends lost 8 bases and 2 bases respectively, with 30 bases between them. CDR3 length: 19 amino acids. The CDR3 protein is CARSCKQGPFYWNTDTQYF. CDR3 nucleotide sequence: TGCGCCAGGTCATGTAAGCAGGGCCCTTTTTATTGGAACACAGATACGCAGTATTTT.

The rearrangement joins TRBV2 to TRBJ2-5; 9 bases agree with TRBD1. Germline V gene data show CDR1 as SNHLY and CDR2 as FYNNEI. This CDR3 is built from 15 residues. J gave up 5 bases and V 6 bases, and 10 bases lay outside the gene matches. CDR3 in DNA: TGTGCCAGCAGGGCGACCGGGACAGGGAGTGAGACCCAGTACTTC. Protein: CASRATGTGSETQYF.

The chain is built from TRBV19 and TRBJ1-5, with D uncertain. The CDR3 length is 17 residues. Between the trimmed V and J ends, which lost 2 bases and 4 bases, there was a span of 18 bases. Germline CDR1 LNHDA, CDR2 SQIVND (reference sequence). In DNA form, the CDR3 reads TGTGCCAGTAGTATACCCTCGGGTTCAACCCAAAATCAGCCCCAGCATTTT. It yields the protein CASSIPSGSTQNQPQHF.

This sequence joins TRBV28 and TRBJ1-6; 8 positions match TRBD1. This CDR3 comprises 15 residues. Per germline, CDR1 MDHEN and CDR2 SYDVKM. V was pared by 4 bases and J by 9 bases, with 8 bases of the junction left unmatched. CDR3 in DNA: TGTGCCAGCAGTTCGGCAGGGGGCGTGGGTTCACCCCTCCACTTT. This translates into CASSSAGGVGSPLHF.

This clone showed up just a few times. This sequence joins TRBV18 and TRBJ1-1; D is uncertain. The CDR3 covers 12 residues. The V and J ends lost 6 bases and 7 bases respectively, with 12 bases between them. Germline assignment: CDR1 KGHSH and CDR2 LQKENI. The CDR3 nucleotides read TGTGCCAGCTCCTCGGCAGGTAGTGAAGCTTTCTTT. Translation gives CASSSAGSEAFF.

The CDR3 nucleotides are TGTGCCAGCTCACCACCCGGGACAGGAAGGAATTCACCCCTCCACTTT. Translation gives CASSPPGTGRNSPLHF. The V and J genes are TRBV18 and TRBJ1-6, with 8 bases fitting TRBD1. The V and J ends lost 0 bases and 7 bases, in that order; junction bases with no gene match: 5. CDR1 KGHSH and CDR2 LQKENI come from the germline V gene. This CDR3 has 16 residues.

A note on this clone: Other DNA sequences in this specimen translate into the identical CDR3. This chain connects TRBV7-2 to TRBJ1-2; D unresolved. CDR1 and CDR2 from the germline V gene are SGHTA and FQGNSA. CDR3 length: 13 amino acids. V lost 0 bases to trimming and J lost 2 bases, with 4 bases between them. Written as DNA, the CDR3 is TGTGCCAGCAGCTTAGCCGGGAACTATGGCTACACCTTC. This codes for CASSLAGNYGYTF.

The rearrangement joins TRBV6-2 or TRBV6-3 to TRBJ2-7; TRBD2 matches at 9 bases. Unmatched junction bases numbered 9, after V lost 6 bases and J lost 3 bases. The CDR3 sequence is 15 residues long. CDR1 is MNHEY and CDR2 is SVGEGT in the germline V gene. CDR3 sequence (DNA): TGTGCCAGCAGCTCCGGGTTAGCGGGGGTCTACGAGCAGTACTTC. Its translation: CASSSGLAGVYEQYF.

The rearrangement joins TRBV4-3 to TRBJ2-2, with 9 bases matching TRBD1. Trimming cost V 1 base and J 5 bases; bases outside gene matches: 5. This CDR3 contains 16 residues. Germline lookup yields CDR1 LGHNA and CDR2 YSLEER. CDR3 coding DNA: TGCGCCAGCAGCCAAGCCGGGACAGGGCGGACCGGGGAGCTGTTTTTT. The encoded protein is CASSQAGTGRTGELFF.

The genes are TRBV7-2 and TRBJ2-7, with 8 bases lining up with TRBD2. The CDR3 totals 15 residues. Germline CDR1 is SGHTA and CDR2 is FQGNSA. Losses at the gene ends were 5 bases for V and 4 bases for J; bases not matched to a gene: 10. CDR3 sequence: CASSRGTGGPYEQYF. In DNA form, the CDR3 reads TGTGCCAGCAGCAGGGGAACGGGGGGGCCTTACGAGCAGTACTTC.

The V call is TRBV5-1, the J call TRBJ1-1; TRBD1 is a possible D gene (6 bases). Deletions cut 4 bases from V and 2 bases from J, with 21 bases between. The CDR3 is 17 amino acids. Germline CDR1 SGHRS, CDR2 YFSETQ. The CDR3 DNA is TGCGCCAGCAGCCCAATTGGGGGCAGGCCTCAAAACACTGAAGCTTTCTTT. Translated: CASSPIGGRPQNTEAFF.

The V gene is TRBV3-1 (or the pseudogene TRBV3-2), the J gene TRBJ2-2; the match to TRBD2 covers 9 bases. The CDR3 has 15 amino acids. J was trimmed by 6 bases and V by 1 base; bases with no gene match: 3. Germline CDR1 is LGHDT and CDR2 is YNNKEL (reference sequence). CDR3 nucleotides: TGTGCCAGCAGCCAAGGTGCGGGGGGGCCCGGGGAGCTGTTTTTT. The encoded protein is CASSQGAGGPGELFF.

The V and J genes are TRBV3-1 (or the pseudogene TRBV3-2) and TRBJ1-6; no clear D. Germline V CDR1 and CDR2: LGHDT, YNNKEL (reference sequence). The CDR3 consists of 15 residues. Trimming shortened V by 6 bases and J by 9 bases, and 18 bases separated the two germline ends. The DNA for the CDR3 is TGTGCCAGCAGTCCATTAGGAGGGCTGGGTTCACCCCTCCACTTT. Protein product: CASSPLGGLGSPLHF.